The 13 T cell receptor beta chains in this list originate from one sample, sequenced in a study of shared clonotypes between healthy human individuals. Profiling relied on immunoSEQ multiplex PCR, and the TCRdb table lists in-frame clones only, not all of them. In the table there are fewer than 650,000 clones, around 77% of which are singletons. Sequenced input: PBMCs. The receptors were sampled from a woman in her thirties or forties in good health. Some clones in this sample may be carry-over from other donors' samples.

V and J are TRBV4-1 and TRBJ2-7; D uncertain. CDR1 and CDR2 from the germline V gene are MGHRA and YSYEKL. CDR3 length equals 14 residues. V was trimmed by 0 bases and J by 0 bases, leaving 6 bases between them. Written as DNA, the CDR3 is TGCGCCAGCAGCCAAGAAGCGCCCTCCTACGAGCAGTACTTC. This gives the protein CASSQEAPSYEQYF.

The genes are TRBV23-1 and TRBJ1-1; TRBD1 aligns across 7 bases. TRBV23-1 is an ORF, with its function uncertain. The CDR3 totals 15 residues. V lost 4 bases, J lost 5 bases, and 10 bases stayed unmatched. The CDR3 spells CASSPHRGRRTEAFF. DNA of the CDR3: TGCGCCAGCAGTCCACACAGGGGAAGGAGGACTGAAGCTTTCTTT.

This clone was detected only a few times. This sequence is one base from a far larger clone and is likely a read error. The sample holds other DNA sequences that translate to the same CDR3. V is TRBV6-1 and J is TRBJ2-7; 9 positions agree with TRBD1. Germline V CDR1 and CDR2: MNHNS, SASEGT. V lost 5 bases, J lost 7 bases, and 9 bases stayed unmatched. The CDR3 is made up of 14 amino acids. The CDR3 region has the DNA TGTGCCAGCAGTCCGACAGGGGGGCTCTATGAGCAGTACTTC. This encodes CASSPTGGLYEQYF.

This clone was found once. The chain employs TRBV18 and TRBJ1-4, with D possibly TRBD1 on 5 matching bases. The germline CDR1 and CDR2 sequences are KGHSH and LQKENI. This CDR3 is built from 14 residues. V was pared by 5 bases and J by 5 bases, with 12 bases between. The CDR3 nucleotides are TGTGCCAGCTCATTAGACAGATCAAATGAAAAACTGTTTTTT. Translating gives CASSLDRSNEKLFF.

The chain links TRBV6-5 to TRBJ2-1; a possible D gene is TRBD2 (6 bases). This CDR3 contains 15 residues. Germline CDR1 and CDR2: MNHEY and SVGAGI. With 0 bases removed from V and 11 bases from J, the gap between germline ends came to 17 bases. The CDR3 nucleotides are TGTGCCAGCAGTTACTCAGTAGCGGCACACTCTCAGCAGTTCTTC. Amino acid sequence: CASSYSVAAHSQQFF.

The V and J genes are TRBV11-1 and TRBJ2-7, with a weak D call TRBD1 (6 bases). The ends were cut back, 5 bases at V and 4 bases at J, with 15 bases in the middle. Germline V gene sequence: CDR1 SGHAT, CDR2 FQDESV (reference sequence). This CDR3 comprises 14 residues. The DNA for the CDR3 is TGTGCCAGCAGCCCGCTACAGGGTTATTACGAGCAGTACTTC. Its protein is CASSPLQGYYEQYF.

The genes are TRBV18 and TRBJ2-7; possibly TRBD2 for D (7 bases). The germline V gene encodes CDR1 KGHSH and CDR2 LQKENI. The CDR3 consists of 14 residues. Trimming took off 3 bases at V and 5 bases at J, with 14 bases between the two ends. Here the CDR3 reads CASSPSGEGNEQYF. DNA for the CDR3: TGTGCCAGCTCACCGTCAGGGGAGGGAAACGAGCAGTACTTC.

This clone was picked up many times. This same CDR3 is encoded by further DNA sequences in the sample. V usage is TRBV15 and J usage is TRBJ1-2; D call uncertain. CDR1 is LNHNV, CDR2 YYDKDF, per germline (reference sequence). Trimming took 1 base from V and 2 from J, leaving 2 bases between them. This CDR3 is 12 amino acids long. The CDR3 coding sequence is TGTGCCACCAGCAGAGGGAACTATGGCTACACCTTC. Amino acid sequence: CATSRGNYGYTF.

The chain has TRBV18 and TRBJ2-7; D is possibly TRBD1 (6 bases). Germline loops: CDR1 KGHSH, CDR2 LQKENI. V was pared by 6 bases and J by 4 bases, with 10 bases between. CDR3 length: 12 residues. CDR3 residues: CASSQGRYEQYF. Here the CDR3 DNA reads TGTGCCAGCTCGCAGGGGCGGTACGAGCAGTACTTC.

V gene TRBV28 combines with J gene TRBJ1-2; D is possibly TRBD1 (6 bases). Germline CDR1 is MDHEN and CDR2 is SYDVKM. V lost 1 base and J 7 bases, leaving 13 bases between the germline ends. The CDR3 is made up of 14 amino acids. The CDR3 is CASSLFKGVGGYTF. In DNA form, the CDR3 reads TGTGCCAGCAGTTTATTTAAGGGGGTCGGTGGCTACACCTTC.

This chain joins TRBV5-8 and TRBJ2-5; D not resolved. Deletions cut 1 base from V and 11 bases from J, with 9 bases between. Germline CDR1 reads SGHTS; CDR2 reads YDEGEE. The CDR3 totals 11 residues. CDR3 region: CASSLFQEQYF. The CDR3 DNA sequence: TGTGCCAGCAGCTTGTTTCAAGAGCAGTACTTC.

The J gene is TRBJ2-1, the V gene TRBV2; 7 positions agree with TRBD2. J gave up 6 bases and V 10 bases, and 9 bases lay outside the gene matches. Germline V CDR1 and CDR2: SNHLY, FYNNEI. The CDR3 covers 13 residues. The CDR3 here is CATRDYEPNEQFF. The CDR3 nucleotides read TGTGCCACTCGGGACTACGAGCCCAATGAGCAGTTCTTC. Supplemented by reference TRBV2 and TRBJ2-1, the full variable domain reads EPEVTQTPSHQVTQMGQEVILRCVPISNHLYFYWYRQILGQKVEFLVSFYNNEISEKSEIFDDQFSVERPDGSNFTLKIRSTKLEDSAMYFCATRDYEPNEQFFGPGTRLTVL.

The CDR3 here is CASTGGNEQFF. CDR3 bases: TGTGCCAGCACGGGGGGGAATGAGCAGTTCTTC. The genes are TRBV6-6 and TRBJ2-1, with TRBD2 matching over 8 bases. V was clipped by 7 bases and J by 7 bases; unmatched bases: 0. The CDR3 loop spans 11 amino acids. CDR1 is MNHNY, CDR2 SVGAGI, per germline (reference sequence).